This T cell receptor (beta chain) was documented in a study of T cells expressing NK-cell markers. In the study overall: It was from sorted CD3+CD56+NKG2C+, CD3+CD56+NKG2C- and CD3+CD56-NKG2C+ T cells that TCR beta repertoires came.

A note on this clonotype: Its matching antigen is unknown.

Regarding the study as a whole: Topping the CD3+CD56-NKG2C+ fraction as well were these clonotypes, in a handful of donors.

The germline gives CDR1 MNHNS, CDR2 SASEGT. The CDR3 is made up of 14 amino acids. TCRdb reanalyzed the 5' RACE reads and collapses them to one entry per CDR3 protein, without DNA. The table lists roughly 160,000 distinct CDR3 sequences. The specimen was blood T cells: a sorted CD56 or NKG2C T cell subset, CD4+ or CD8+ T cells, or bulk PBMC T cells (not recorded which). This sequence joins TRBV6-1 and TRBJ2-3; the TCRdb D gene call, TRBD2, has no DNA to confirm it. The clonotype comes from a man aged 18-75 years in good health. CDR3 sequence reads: CASTMGILVDTQYF.